The sample holds one count of the clone carrying this T cell receptor beta chain. The data belong to a study of blood T cell repertoires in COVID-19. Study background: Spain, Italy and the United States supplied samples that represented acute and convalescent COVID-19. Sources were T cells, B-cell-depleted T cells, or PBMCs; the material itself was cDNA or gDNA.

Per germline, CDR1 LGHNA and CDR2 YSLEER. This CDR3 has 16 residues. After removal of 4 bases from V and 1 base from J, the junction contained 6 bases not matched to a gene. In the authors' workflow: Nucleated cell number was recorded as an estimate derived from reference gene primer amplification. TCRdb's copy holds only in-frame clones and misses some; the assay was immunoSEQ multiplex PCR. V, J and clone size were drawn from that table, and D and trimming were deduced from the DNA. The table has fewer than 200,000 clones, 88% seen once. The gene calls are TRBV4-3 and TRBJ2-1; 8 bases map to TRBD2. The sample was peripheral blood. The receptor was isolated from a man in his sixties with acute or convalescent COVID-19. The CDR3 is CASSPRTGGSYNEQFF. CDR3 DNA sequence: TGCGCCAGCAGCCCGAGAACGGGAGGGTCCTACAATGAGCAGTTCTTC.